This T cell receptor beta chain was identified in a study of cytomegalovirus exposure and HLA in healthy donors. Study-wide results and limits: In a later analysis, TCR beta V- and J-gene trimming showed a link to a missense DCLRE1C variant.

CDR1 and CDR2 (germline): SGHDN, FVKESK. The V segment lost 0 bases and the J segment 1 base; nucleotides outside the gene matches: 6. The CDR3 loop spans 17 amino acids. With respect to this clone: Its specificity is unknown.

Researchers ran the PCR with 60 Vbeta and 13 Jbeta primers. The data were produced by immunoSEQ multiplex PCR, yet TCRdb's version contains in-frame clones alone and is incomplete. The sample carries 130,000 or so clones, roughly 77% recorded once. The TCR was taken from a man aged 35 to 55 in good health and CMV-seronegative. The rearrangement uses TRBV14 and TRBJ2-3; 8 nucleotides match TRBD2. The specimen was PBMCs. CDR3 residues: CASSQDAGGRGTDTQYF. Written as DNA, the CDR3 is TGTGCCAGCAGCCAAGATGCGGGGGGCCGGGGCACAGATACGCAGTATTTT.